Below, 2 T cell receptor beta chains from the same sample are listed, as sequenced in a study of blood T cell repertoires in COVID-19. Data came from immunoSEQ multiplex PCR; TCRdb stores just in-frame clones and leaves some out. The data contain approximately 170,000 clones, about 74% of them singletons. The sample was peripheral blood. The receptors come from a woman of 80 years or more with acute or convalescent COVID-19.

J is TRBJ2-1 and V is TRBV7-6; 9 bases agree with TRBD2. J gave up 6 bases and V 5 bases, and 14 bases lay outside the gene matches. CDR3 length: 17 residues. Germline-derived CDR1 and CDR2 are SGHVS and FNYEAQ. The CDR3: CASSLLPPGGRGNEQFF. The CDR3 nucleotides read TGTGCCAGCAGCCTCCTCCCGCCTGGCGGGAGGGGCAATGAGCAGTTCTTC.

The gene calls are TRBV4-1 and TRBJ2-1; 7 bases match TRBD2. From germline, CDR1 is MGHRA and CDR2 YSYEKL. The junction had 7 bases not matched to a gene; V was cut back by 2 bases and J by 6 bases. The CDR3 runs to 15 residues. CDR3 protein: CASSQLGLVFNEQFF. DNA of the CDR3: TGCGCCAGCAGCCAACTCGGACTAGTATTCAATGAGCAGTTCTTC.